The rows below give T cell receptor beta chains drawn from one sample of a study of cytomegalovirus exposure and HLA in healthy donors. Generated by immunoSEQ multiplex PCR, the TCRdb table keeps only in-frame clones and is missing some. The profile covers 150,000 to 250,000 clones, with around 83% appearing a single time and under 15% taken by the ten largest. The material sequenced was PBMCs. The receptors were gathered from a woman in her thirties in good health and CMV-seropositive. CDR3s include the opening cysteine and the closing phenylalanine or tryptophan. Fields, in order: J gene, V gene, clone size, D gene, CDR3 protein, CDR3 DNA. D genes are given only for firm matches. Size is stated for part of the rows, as once, few or many counts, or as a class when the clone is expanded.

TRBJ1-1 TRBV28 few TRBD1 CASTDRLGAEAFF TGTGCCAGCACGGACAGGTTGGGGGCTGAAGCTTTCTTT
TRBJ2-7 TRBV11-2 . . CASSPTGNYEQYF TGTGCCAGCAGCCCAACAGGGAACTACGAGCAGTACTTC
TRBJ2-1 TRBV4-2 once TRBD2 CASSLRGGRSSYNEQFF TGTGCCAGCAGCCTCAGGGGCGGGAGGAGCTCCTACAATGAGCAGTTCTTC
TRBJ1-1 TRBV6-5 . . CASSPGGGNTEAFF TGTGCCAGCAGCCCCGGGGGGGGGAACACTGAAGCTTTCTTT
TRBJ2-2 TRBV15 . TRBD1 CATSRDLGDRDTGELFF TGTGCCACCAGCAGAGATTTGGGCGACAGGGACACCGGGGAGCTGTTTTTT
TRBJ1-5 TRBV6-5 . TRBD1 CASSYSRSGGNQPQHF TGTGCCAGCAGTTACTCACGCTCAGGGGGGAATCAGCCCCAGCATTTT
TRBJ2-1 TRBV30 . TRBD2 CAWSVPSGGFYEQFF TGTGCCTGGAGTGTACCTAGCGGGGGCTTCTATGAGCAGTTCTTC
TRBJ1-1 TRBV7-6 . TRBD1 CASSPDRGGTEAFF TGTGCCAGCAGTCCTGACAGGGGTGGCACTGAAGCTTTCTTT
TRBJ2-1 TRBV2 . TRBD1 CASRDRGYSYNEQFF TGTGCCAGCCGGGACAGGGGGTACTCCTACAATGAGCAGTTCTTC
TRBJ1-1 TRBV7-6 once . CASSLFRGTEAFF TGTGCCAGCAGCTTATTCAGGGGTACTGAAGCTTTCTTT
TRBJ1-1 TRBV6-5 . TRBD1 CASSKTGTGSSFF TGTGCCAGCAGTAAAACCGGGACAGGGTCTTCATTCTTT
TRBJ1-2 TRBV5-1 . . CASSFSGVGGYTF TGCGCCAGCAGCTTCTCAGGGGTAGGTGGCTACACCTTC
TRBJ2-2 TRBV4-1 . . CASSQGGWTYGGELFF TGCGCCAGCAGCCAAGGGGGTTGGACATATGGCGGGGAGCTGTTTTTT
TRBJ1-2 TRBV7-9 . TRBD1 CASSFGQAATGYGYTF TGTGCCAGCAGCTTCGGACAGGCCGCAACTGGCTATGGCTACACCTTC
TRBJ1-3 TRBV18 . TRBD1 CASSPPRQGASGNTIYF TGTGCCAGCTCACCACCAAGGCAGGGGGCGTCTGGAAACACCATATATTTT
TRBJ2-3 TRBV11-1 . . CASSLFRSADTQYF TGTGCCAGCAGCTTATTTCGGTCGGCAGATACGCAGTATTTT
TRBJ1-2 TRBV29-1 once . CSVELGAGYTF TGCAGCGTTGAACTGGGAGCTGGCTACACCTTC
TRBJ2-1 TRBV25-1 . . CASSELVRDQGNEQFF TGTGCCAGCAGTGAATTGGTCCGGGATCAGGGGAATGAGCAGTTCTTC
TRBJ2-1 TRBV30 . TRBD2 CAWSDGRAGGLAIYNEQFF TGTGCCTGGAGTGACGGGAGGGCGGGAGGCCTCGCGATTTACAATGAGCAGTTCTTC
TRBJ1-3 TRBV6-5 . TRBD1 CATWDSSGNTIYF TGTGCCACATGGGACAGCTCTGGAAACACCATATATTTT
TRBJ2-1 TRBV9 once TRBD2 CASSVRLAVDEQFF TGTGCCAGCAGCGTACGGCTAGCGGTGGATGAGCAGTTCTTC
TRBJ2-7 TRBV5-1 . TRBD2 CASSSDGAGGTGEQYF TGCGCCAGCAGCTCCGATGGAGCGGGAGGCACGGGCGAGCAGTACTTC
TRBJ2-3 TRBV5-4 . . CASSRSGGTDTQYF TGTGCCAGCAGCCGTAGCGGTGGCACAGATACGCAGTATTTT
TRBJ1-2 TRBV29-1 few . CSVEVEGYYGYTF TGCAGCGTTGAAGTCGAGGGCTACTATGGCTACACCTTC
TRBJ1-1 TRBV5-6 . . CASINDGSGETEAFF TGTGCCAGCATTAATGATGGGTCGGGGGAAACTGAAGCTTTCTTT
TRBJ1-1 TRBV27 . . CASRGIMNTEAFF TGTGCCAGCCGCGGGATTATGAACACTGAAGCTTTCTTT
TRBJ2-7 TRBV6-6 . . CASSYFGSSYEQYF TGTGCCAGCAGTTACTTCGGGAGCTCCTACGAGCAGTACTTC
TRBJ2-2 TRBV6-5 . TRBD1 CASSYGTGGVGELFF TGTGCCAGCAGTTACGGGACAGGGGGGGTCGGGGAGCTGTTTTTT
TRBJ1-2 TRBV29-1 . TRBD1 CSVKYDRGQGGYTF TGCAGCGTTAAATACGACAGGGGGCAAGGCGGCTACACCTTC
TRBJ2-3 TRBV29-1 . TRBD1 CSALTGSSDTQYF TGCAGCGCTCTGACAGGGTCATCAGATACGCAGTATTTT
TRBJ1-4 TRBV27 . . CASSLRGERNEKLFF TGTGCCAGCAGTTTACGGGGGGAGAGGAATGAAAAACTGTTTTTT
TRBJ2-3 TRBV19 . . CASSTTGKGLAQYF TGTGCCAGTAGTACTACAGGGAAGGGTTTGGCGCAGTATTTT